A single sample is the source of the 6 T cell receptor beta chains below, sequenced in a study of T cell repertoires in aging, cancer and after chemotherapy. TCR beta rearrangements were amplified from peripheral blood genomic DNA. A mixed TRB-A/B primer pool amplified rearranged TRB by multiplex touch-down PCR. TCRdb called the multiplex PCR reads again in MiXCR, with one record for every CDR3 protein. Among over 1,500 distinct CDR3 sequences listed, about 35% were seen once. The sample was blood. These receptors all stem from a human donor with a solid tumor.

The CDR3 DNA is TGCAGTGCTAGAGACCGGGGAAGCGGGGGCAACACCGGGGAGCTGTTTTTT. The encoded protein is CSARDRGSGGNTGELFF. V gene TRBV20-1 combines with J gene TRBJ2-2; 8 nucleotides align to TRBD2. CDR1 DFQATT and CDR2 SNEGSKA come from the germline V gene (reference sequence). The CDR3 spans 17 residues. V was clipped by 0 bases and J by 2 bases; unmatched bases: 8.

CDR3 loop: CASRYDGGRAYKQFF. The DNA for the CDR3 is TGTGCCAGCAGATATGATGGCGGGAGGGCTTATAAGCAGTTCTTC. The rearrangement links TRBV7-2 to TRBJ2-1, with TRBD2 identical over 9 bases. The V and J ends lost 6 bases and 11 bases, in that order; junction bases with no gene match: 14. The germline V gene has CDR1 SGHTA and CDR2 FQGNSA. The CDR3 extends over 15 amino acids.

This rearrangement joins TRBV6-2 or TRBV6-3 to TRBJ2-1, with TRBD1 as a possible D gene (6 bases). The CDR3 runs to 16 residues. Trimming shortened V by 3 bases and J by 2 bases, and 14 bases separated the two germline ends. Germline V CDR1 and CDR2: MNHEY, SVGEGT. The CDR3 coding sequence is TGTGCCAGCAGTTATGCCCCAGGGGACCCCTACAATGAGCAGTTCTTC. Encoded protein: CASSYAPGDPYNEQFF.

This clonotype is large by share. This sequence joins TRBV29-1 and TRBJ2-6; possibly TRBD1 or TRBD2 for D (5 bases each). CDR3 length equals 15 residues. V lost 1 base to trimming and J lost 2 bases, with 9 bases between them. The germline gives CDR1 SQVTM, CDR2 ANQGSEA. The CDR3 loop reads CSVEGDGAGANVLTF. CDR3 coding DNA: TGCAGCGTTGAAGGGGACGGGGCTGGGGCCAACGTCCTGACTTTC.

The V gene is TRBV7-2, the J gene TRBJ1-4; D unresolved. Germline V gene data show CDR1 as SGHTA and CDR2 as FQGNSA. This CDR3 region has 12 residues. V lost 5 bases and J lost 8, with 9 bases in between. In DNA form, the CDR3 reads TGTGCCAGCAGCCTTGGGGAAGAAAAACTGTTTTTT. Its protein product is CASSLGEEKLFF.

With regard to this clonotype: This sequence may be a read error, since a much larger clone differs from it by one base. The limits of the CDR3 on the DNA are not certain, so only TCRdb's listed CDR3 is given. The chain employs TRBV5-6 and TRBJ2-3; no DNA check was done on the table's D call, TRBD2. Germline assignment: CDR1 SGHDT and CDR2 YYEEEE. The CDR3 is 16 amino acids long, termini counted. CDR3 loop: CASIVGGGSITDTEYF.